These 15 T cell receptor beta chains came from one sample sequenced in a study of blood T cell repertoires in COVID-19. Sequenced by immunoSEQ multiplex PCR; TCRdb stores in-frame clones only, minus some. Here the sample spans over 130,000 clones, over 60% being singletons. Material: PBMCs or T cells enriched from blood (not recorded which). These receptors all stem from a woman aged 50 to 60 who had recovered from COVID-19.

V is TRBV3-1 (or the pseudogene TRBV3-2) and J is TRBJ2-2, with a weak D call TRBD2 (6 bases). The CDR3 consists of 14 residues. CDR1 is LGHDT and CDR2 is YNNKEL in the germline V gene (reference sequence). Trimming removed 6 bases from V and 6 bases from J, with 14 bases in between. CDR3 coding DNA: TGTGCCAGCAGGGGCGGGACCGGGTCCGGGGAGCTGTTTTTT. Amino acids: CASRGGTGSGELFF.

This chain joins TRBV19 and TRBJ2-7, with a weak D call TRBD1 (5 bases). The germline V gene encodes CDR1 LNHDA and CDR2 SQIVND (reference sequence). Trimming cost V 7 bases and J 6 bases, with 16 bases left between them. The CDR3 runs 13 residues. This CDR3 is CASTSDTLGEQYF. Here the CDR3 DNA reads TGTGCCAGTACCTCGGACACCCTCGGCGAGCAGTACTTC.

V gene TRBV18 combines with J gene TRBJ1-4; 9 bases are shared with TRBD1. Germline CDR1 KGHSH, CDR2 LQKENI. V was pared by 3 bases and J by 8 bases, with 7 bases of the junction left unmatched. CDR3 length: 15 residues. CDR3 sequence: CASSPGTGHQEKLFF. As DNA, the CDR3 is TGTGCCAGCTCACCGGGGACAGGGCATCAAGAAAAACTGTTTTTT.

This clone has more than one count but fewer than ten. V usage is TRBV6-6 and J usage is TRBJ1-5; 9 bases line up with TRBD1. Germline V gene lookup returns CDR1 MNHNY and CDR2 SVGAGI (reference sequence). The CDR3 has 17 residues. V trimming: 5 bases; J trimming: 1 base; junction bases outside the gene matches: 9. CDR3 in DNA: TGTGCCAGCAGTCTAACACAGGGGGCTGGAAGCAATCAGCCCCAGCATTTT. Protein sequence: CASSLTQGAGSNQPQHF.

V gene TRBV9 combines with J gene TRBJ2-1, with D perhaps matching TRBD2 (5 bases). Trimming removed 0 bases from V and 8 bases from J, with 15 bases in between. This CDR3 contains 15 residues. Germline CDR1 and CDR2: SGDLS and YYNGEE. The CDR3 reads CASSVASASFDEQFF. The CDR3 DNA sequence: TGTGCCAGCAGCGTAGCTTCGGCTAGCTTCGATGAGCAGTTCTTC.

This clone has a handful of counts. The genes are TRBV19 and TRBJ2-1; D may be TRBD2 (5 bases). V was pared by 3 bases and J by 8 bases, with 17 bases between. CDR1 LNHDA and CDR2 SQIVND come from the germline V gene (reference sequence). This CDR3 contains 15 residues. The CDR3 here is CASSMGSGVMDEQFF. CDR3 coding DNA: TGTGCCAGTAGTATGGGCTCCGGGGTTATGGATGAGCAGTTCTTC.

This rearrangement joins TRBV9 to TRBJ1-4; D possibly corresponds to TRBD1 (6 bases). CDR3 length: 14 residues. V was pared by 4 bases and J by 3 bases, with 10 bases between. Germline V gives CDR1 SGDLS, CDR2 YYNGEE. In DNA, the CDR3 is TGTGCCAGCAGCACCCAGGGGTCTAATGAAAAACTGTTTTTT. Its protein is CASSTQGSNEKLFF.

The chain couples TRBV27 to TRBJ2-2; D not resolved. The CDR3 is 14 amino acids. In germline, CDR1 is MNHEY, CDR2 SMNVEV (reference sequence). Trimming shortened V by 4 bases and J by 4 bases, and 10 bases separated the two germline ends. In nucleotides, the CDR3 is TGTGCCAGCAGTTCGGGTTATGGCACCGGGGAGCTGTTTTTT. Its translation is CASSSGYGTGELFF.

This rearrangement joins TRBV28 to TRBJ1-1; tentatively, D is TRBD1 (6 bases). CDR1 and CDR2 from the germline V gene are MDHEN and SYDVKM. V was shortened by 7 bases and J by 3 bases, with 12 bases between the two germline ends. This CDR3 spans 13 amino acids. This CDR3 reads CASKQGTDTEAFF. CDR3 nucleotide sequence: TGTGCCAGCAAACAGGGTACCGACACTGAAGCTTTCTTT.

The genes are TRBV2 and TRBJ1-4; no clear D. The V and J ends lost 1 base and 5 bases respectively, with 11 bases between them. There are 15 residues in the CDR3. Looked up from germline, CDR1 is SNHLY and CDR2 is FYNNEI. CDR3 sequence reads: CASSEVGRLNEKLFF. The CDR3 DNA is TGTGCCAGCAGTGAAGTGGGCAGGTTGAATGAAAAACTGTTTTTT.

The rearrangement joins TRBV7-3 to TRBJ2-1, with TRBD2 matching over 11 bases. The length of the CDR3 is 15 residues. Trimming cost V 6 bases and J 6 bases; bases outside gene matches: 7. Germline V lookup: CDR1 SGHTA, CDR2 FQGTGA. CDR3 amino acids: CASSAGLAASNEQFF. The CDR3 bases are TGTGCCAGCAGTGCGGGACTAGCGGCTTCCAATGAGCAGTTCTTC.

The rearrangement uses TRBV6-6 and TRBJ2-7; TRBD1 is a possible D gene (5 bases). The CDR3 covers 12 residues. Germline assignment: CDR1 MNHNY and CDR2 SVGAGI (reference sequence). Trimming pared 8 bases from V and 5 bases from J, leaving 13 bases between. The CDR3 nucleotides are TGTGCCAGCGCGTCAGGGCCCCACGAGCAGTACTTC. Its translation is CASASGPHEQYF.

A few counts support this clone. This chain links TRBV12-3 or TRBV12-4 with TRBJ2-1, with TRBD1 as a possible D gene (6 bases). This CDR3 is 12 amino acids long. V was cut by 6 bases and J by 7 bases, with 10 bases left in between. The CDR3 reads CASSLTGNEQFF. In nucleotides, the CDR3 is TGTGCCAGCAGCTTAACAGGGAATGAGCAGTTCTTC.

The rearrangement links TRBV19 to TRBJ1-5; 8 positions agree with TRBD1. The CDR3 totals 16 residues. Per germline, CDR1 LNHDA and CDR2 SQIVND (reference sequence). Losses at the gene ends were 3 bases for V and 0 bases for J; bases not matched to a gene: 4. The CDR3 here is CASSMGQVFSNQPQHF. The CDR3 DNA sequence: TGTGCCAGTAGTATGGGACAGGTTTTTAGCAATCAGCCCCAGCATTTT.

This clone was seen just once. J is TRBJ1-4 and V is TRBV6-1, with a possible D match to TRBD1 (5 bases). CDR1 MNHNS and CDR2 SASEGT come from the germline V gene. The V end lost 2 bases, the J end lost 0 bases, and 13 bases lay between the germline ends. The CDR3 length is 17 residues. CDR3 sequence: CASSELTGRATNEKLFF. CDR3 sequence (DNA): TGTGCCAGCAGTGAATTAACAGGACGGGCAACTAATGAAAAACTGTTTTTT.